Listed here are 14 T cell receptor beta chains from one sample, sequenced in a study of blood T cell repertoires in COVID-19. Method: immunoSEQ multiplex PCR; TCRdb's copy keeps in-frame clones and lacks some. The sample holds some 170,000 clones, 70% to 90% seen once. Sequences were obtained from peripheral blood. The receptors originated from a human donor in a cohort sampled during active COVID-19.

The chain recombines TRBV5-6 with TRBJ1-2; D perhaps matches TRBD1 (6 bases). Trimming left V 4 bases short and J 3 bases short, with 16 bases between. This CDR3 is 15 amino acids long. The germline V gene has CDR1 SGHDT and CDR2 YYEEEE. This CDR3 is CASSGYRDIYYGYTF. The CDR3 DNA reads TGTGCCAGCAGCGGCTACCGGGACATCTACTATGGCTACACCTTC.

The chain employs TRBV7-3 and TRBJ2-3, with TRBD2 as a possible D gene (5 bases). CDR3 length: 15 residues. Trimming left V 5 bases short and J 0 bases short, with 12 bases between. CDR1 and CDR2 (germline): SGHTA, FQGTGA. The DNA of the CDR3 is TGTGCCAGCAGCGAGGGCGCGTCTAGCACAGATACGCAGTATTTT. Translated, it gives CASSEGASSTDTQYF.

V gene TRBV5-1 combines with J gene TRBJ2-7; 8 bases line up with TRBD2. V was clipped by 3 bases and J by 2 bases; unmatched bases: 10. Germline V lookup: CDR1 SGHRS, CDR2 YFSETQ. The CDR3 spans 16 residues. The CDR3: CASSSPMAGGPYEQYF. Here the CDR3 DNA reads TGCGCCAGCAGCTCGCCTATGGCGGGAGGCCCCTACGAGCAGTACTTC.

The table lists this clone with a count of one. This chain joins TRBV19 and TRBJ2-5; TRBD1 might be the D (5 bases). The CDR3 sequence is 14 residues long. Per germline, CDR1 LNHDA and CDR2 SQIVND (reference sequence). V was trimmed by 3 bases and J by 5 bases, leaving 13 bases between them. The DNA of the CDR3 is TGTGCCAGTAGTATTTCGTCCAACAGGGAGACCCAGTACTTC. Translation gives CASSISSNRETQYF.

The chain joins TRBV30 to TRBJ2-5; D perhaps matches TRBD1 (5 bases). Trimming pared 0 bases from V and 0 bases from J, leaving 14 bases between. The CDR3 covers 16 residues. CDR1 is GTSNPN, CDR2 SVGIG, per germline (reference sequence). The DNA for the CDR3 is TGTGCCTGGAGTGTACGTTCAGGGTGGGACCAAGAGACCCAGTACTTC. This translates into CAWSVRSGWDQETQYF.

The V gene is TRBV6-1, the J gene TRBJ2-5; 8 bases are shared with TRBD1. Germline V lookup: CDR1 MNHNS, CDR2 SASEGT. J lost 5 bases, V lost 2 bases, and 7 bases had no gene match. The CDR3 totals 15 residues. The CDR3 spells CASSEQGADTETQYF. Written as DNA, the CDR3 is TGTGCCAGCAGTGAACAGGGGGCGGATACGGAGACCCAGTACTTC.

The rearrangement joins TRBV18 to TRBJ1-3; no clear D gene. The V end was cut by 3 bases, the J end by 0 bases, with 12 bases between. CDR1 is KGHSH and CDR2 is LQKENI in the germline V gene. CDR3 size: 16 residues. DNA of the CDR3: TGTGCCAGCTCACCTCTCGTCCAGTCCTCTGGAAACACCATATATTTT. Its protein product is CASSPLVQSSGNTIYF.

This chain uses TRBV27 with TRBJ2-7; TRBD2 is a possible D gene (5 bases). Trimming shortened V by 6 bases and J by 2 bases, and 17 bases separated the two germline ends. Germline V gives CDR1 MNHEY, CDR2 SMNVEV (reference sequence). CDR3 size: 15 residues. As DNA, the CDR3 is TGTGCCAGCAGGATAAGACTCAGCGGTACCTACGAGCAGTACTTC. Amino acid sequence: CASRIRLSGTYEQYF.

The gene calls are TRBV3-1 (or the pseudogene TRBV3-2) and TRBJ2-7, with unresolved D. The CDR3 has 19 residues. Germline loops: CDR1 LGHDT, CDR2 YNNKEL (reference sequence). V was clipped by 1 base and J by 7 bases, with 29 bases between them. CDR3 coding DNA: TGTGCCAGCAGCCAAGCCCACCTCGCCCTCAGGTCAGTCCCCCTGGAGCAGTACTTC. It codes for CASSQAHLALRSVPLEQYF.

V gene TRBV9 combines with J gene TRBJ2-1, with 12 bases matching TRBD2. The CDR3 totals 15 residues. Germline V gene lookup returns CDR1 SGDLS and CDR2 YYNGEE. The V and J ends lost 0 bases and 9 bases, in that order; junction bases with no gene match: 4. CDR3 in amino acids: CASSVATSGSSEQFF. CDR3 sequence (DNA): TGTGCCAGCAGCGTAGCGACTAGCGGGAGTAGTGAGCAGTTCTTC.

This clone was counted a single time. The chain links TRBV2 to TRBJ1-5; no clear D gene. Germline lookup yields CDR1 SNHLY and CDR2 FYNNEI. V lost 6 bases to trimming and J lost 5 bases, with 8 bases between them. The CDR3 is made up of 12 amino acids. The CDR3 coding sequence is TGTGCCAGCAGCCCCCTTTATCAGCCCCAGCATTTT. It translates to CASSPLYQPQHF. The variable domain in full, completed from reference TRBV2 and TRBJ1-5, reads EPEVTQTPSHQVTQMGQEVILRCVPISNHLYFYWYRQILGQKVEFLVSFYNNEISEKSEIFDDQFSVERPDGSNFTLKIRSTKLEDSAMYFCASSPLYQPQHFGDGTRLSIL.

CDR3 in amino acids: CASRIIAGPSYEQYF. DNA for the CDR3: TGTGCCAGCAGGATCATAGCGGGGCCCTCCTACGAGCAGTACTTC. The chain uses TRBV27 and TRBJ2-7; the match to TRBD2 covers 8 bases. This CDR3 contains 15 residues. With V trimmed by 6 bases and J by 0 bases, 7 bases remained unmatched. CDR1 is MNHEY, CDR2 SMNVEV, per germline (reference sequence).

The CDR3 DNA sequence: TGTGCCAGTAGTATCAACCTCCCAGTCCACTATGGCTACACCTTC. This encodes CASSINLPVHYGYTF. The chain carries TRBV19 and TRBJ1-2, with D uncertain. Trimming removed 3 bases at V and 3 bases at J, with 14 bases between. The germline gives CDR1 LNHDA, CDR2 SQIVND (reference sequence). The CDR3 length is 15 residues. The variable domain in full, completed from reference TRBV19 and TRBJ1-2, reads DGGITQSPKYLFRKEGQNVTLSCEQNLNHDAMYWYRQDPGQGLRLIYYSQIVNDFQKGDIAEGYSVSREKKESFPLTVTSAQKNPTAFYLCASSINLPVHYGYTFGSGTRLTVV.

This chain connects TRBV10-3 to TRBJ2-3; a weak D match, TRBD2 (7 bases). This CDR3 has 13 residues. Trimming removed 7 bases from V and 5 bases from J, with 13 bases in between. The germline V gene has CDR1 ENHRY and CDR2 SYGVKD. The CDR3 bases are TGTGCCATCATGGGGGGGGCAGAAGATACGCAGTATTTT. Encoded protein: CAIMGGAEDTQYF.